This TCR beta chain was observed in a study of shared clonotypes between healthy human individuals. Study information: Each donor's CD4 naive and CD4 memory cells filled three plates apiece, CD8 naive two, and CD8 memory one. General study findings and limits: Naive subsets usually exceeded memory subsets in estimated richness.

Sequencing used immunoSEQ multiplex PCR; TCRdb keeps in-frame clones, though not all of them. The data show a few million clones, with 80% to 95% seen just once and roughly 0.34% held by the top ten. Within Nashville, Tennessee resided all donors, each a Caucasian adult. Regarding this clone: The antigen remains undetermined.

Sequenced input: naive CD4+ T cells from PBMCs. This sample's subset: CD45RA+ positively selected. The receptor was isolated from a man younger than 35 in good health. Some clones in this sample may be carry-over from other donors' samples.

CDR3 protein: CASSDSLGEQFF. The CDR3 region has the DNA TGTGCCAGCAGTGACTCATTGGGTGAGCAGTTCTTC. The chain recombines TRBV6-4 with TRBJ2-1; D ambiguous. Per germline, CDR1 MRHNA and CDR2 SNTAGT. Trimming shortened V by 0 bases and J by 9 bases, and 6 bases separated the two germline ends. This CDR3 spans 12 amino acids.